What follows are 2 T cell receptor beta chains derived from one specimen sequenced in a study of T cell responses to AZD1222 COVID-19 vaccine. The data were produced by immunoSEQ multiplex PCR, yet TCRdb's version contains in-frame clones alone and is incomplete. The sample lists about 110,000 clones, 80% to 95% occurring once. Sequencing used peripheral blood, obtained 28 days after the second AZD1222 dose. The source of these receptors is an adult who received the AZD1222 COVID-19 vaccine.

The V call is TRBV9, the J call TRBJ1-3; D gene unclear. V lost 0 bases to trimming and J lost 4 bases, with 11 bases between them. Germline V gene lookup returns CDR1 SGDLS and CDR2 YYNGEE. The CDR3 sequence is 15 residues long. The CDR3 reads CASSVDALMGNTIYF. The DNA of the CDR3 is TGTGCCAGCAGCGTAGACGCTCTTATGGGAAACACCATATATTTT.

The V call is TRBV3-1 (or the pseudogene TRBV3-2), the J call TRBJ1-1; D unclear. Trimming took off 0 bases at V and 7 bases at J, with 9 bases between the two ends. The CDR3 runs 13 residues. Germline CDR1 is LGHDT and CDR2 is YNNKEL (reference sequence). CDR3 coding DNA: TGTGCCAGCAGCCAAGAGGCCGGGCTTGAAGCTTTCTTT. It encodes CASSQEAGLEAFF.